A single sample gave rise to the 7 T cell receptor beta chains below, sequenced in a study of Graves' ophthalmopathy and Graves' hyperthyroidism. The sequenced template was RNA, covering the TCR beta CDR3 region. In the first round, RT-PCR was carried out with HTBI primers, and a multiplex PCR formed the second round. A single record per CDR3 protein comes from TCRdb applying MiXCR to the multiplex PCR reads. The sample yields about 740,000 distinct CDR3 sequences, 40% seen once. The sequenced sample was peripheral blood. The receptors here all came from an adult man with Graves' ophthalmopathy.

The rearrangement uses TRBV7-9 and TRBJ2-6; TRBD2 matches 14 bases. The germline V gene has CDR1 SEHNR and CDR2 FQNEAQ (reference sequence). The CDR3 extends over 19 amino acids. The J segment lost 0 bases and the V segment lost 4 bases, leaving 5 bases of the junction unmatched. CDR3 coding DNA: TGTGCCAGCAGCTCCCGGACTAGCGGGAGGTACTCTGGGGCCAACGTCCTGACTTTC. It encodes CASSSRTSGRYSGANVLTF. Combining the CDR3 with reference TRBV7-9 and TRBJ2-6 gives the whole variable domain DTGVSQNPRHKITKRGQNVTFRCDPISEHNRLYWYRQTLGQGPEFLTYFQNEAQLEKSRLLSDRFSAERPKGSFSTLEIQRTEQGDSAMYLCASSSRTSGRYSGANVLTFGAGSRLTVL.

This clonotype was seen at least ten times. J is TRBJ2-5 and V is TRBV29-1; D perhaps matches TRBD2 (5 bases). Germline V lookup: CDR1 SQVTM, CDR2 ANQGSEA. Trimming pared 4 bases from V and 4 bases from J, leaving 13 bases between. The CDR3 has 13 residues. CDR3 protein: CSVALSAGETQYF. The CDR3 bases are TGCAGCGTTGCTCTGTCTGCGGGAGAGACCCAGTACTTC. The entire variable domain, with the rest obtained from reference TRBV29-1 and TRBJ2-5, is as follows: SAVISQKPSRDICQRGTSLTIQCQVDSQVTMMFWYRQQPGQSLTLIATANQGSEATYESGFVIDKFPISRPNLTFSTLTVSNMSPEDSSIYLCSVALSAGETQYFGPGTRLLVL.

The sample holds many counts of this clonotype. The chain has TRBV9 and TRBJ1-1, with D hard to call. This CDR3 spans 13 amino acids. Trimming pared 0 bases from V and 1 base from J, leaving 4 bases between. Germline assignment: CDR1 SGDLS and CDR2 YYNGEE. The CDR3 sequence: CASSVVANTEAFF. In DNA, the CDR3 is TGTGCCAGCAGCGTAGTGGCGAACACTGAAGCTTTCTTT. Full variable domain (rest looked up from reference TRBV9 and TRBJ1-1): DSGVTQTPKHLITATGQRVTLRCSPRSGDLSVYWYQQSLDQGLQFLIQYYNGEERAKGNILERFSAQQFPDLHSELNLSSLELGDSALYFCASSVVANTEAFFGQGTRLTVV.

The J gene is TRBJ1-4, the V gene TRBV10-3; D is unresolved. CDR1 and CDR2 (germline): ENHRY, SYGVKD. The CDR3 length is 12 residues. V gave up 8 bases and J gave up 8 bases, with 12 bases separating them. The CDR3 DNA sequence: TGTGCCATCGGCGGAGGAGGCGAAAAACTGTTTTTT. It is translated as CAIGGGGEKLFF.

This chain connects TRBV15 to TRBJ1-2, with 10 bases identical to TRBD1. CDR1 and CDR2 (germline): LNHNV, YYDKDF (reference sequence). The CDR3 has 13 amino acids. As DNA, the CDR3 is TGTGCTAGAGAAGGGACAGGGGACTATGGCTACACCTTC. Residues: CAREGTGDYGYTF.

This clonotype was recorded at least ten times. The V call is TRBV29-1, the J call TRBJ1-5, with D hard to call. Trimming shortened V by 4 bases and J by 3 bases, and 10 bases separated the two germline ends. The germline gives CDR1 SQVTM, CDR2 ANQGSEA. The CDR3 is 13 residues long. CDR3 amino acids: CSVVFGNNQPQHF. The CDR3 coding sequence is TGCAGCGTTGTATTCGGGAACAATCAGCCCCAGCATTTT.

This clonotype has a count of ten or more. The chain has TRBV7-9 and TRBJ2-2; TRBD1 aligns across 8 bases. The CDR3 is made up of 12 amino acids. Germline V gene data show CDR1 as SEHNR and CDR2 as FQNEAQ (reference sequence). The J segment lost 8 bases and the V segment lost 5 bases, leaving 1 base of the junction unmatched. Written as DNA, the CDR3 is TGTGCCAGCAGCCAGGGGGCTGGGGAGCTGTTTTTT. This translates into CASSQGAGELFF.